One sample yielded the 28 T cell receptor beta chains listed below, sequenced in a study of vaccination and CD4 T cells after COVID-19 (dated 2022 in TCRdb). The antigens these receptors bind are not known. Libraries were constructed by PCR. Reads for this sample came from an Illumina iSeq 100. DNA from cultured CD4+ T cells underwent TCR sequencing with the Oncomine TCR Beta short-read assay at the Johns Hopkins FTIC core. TCRdb handled the public reads itself, with Q25 trimming in fastp and clone calling in MiXCR, and kept productive beta chains. Merged by CDR3 protein, the rows form single entries marked with the most common genes and DNA. The sample contains 9,500 to 15,000 distinct CDR3 sequences, approximately 61% of them found a single time. Less than 9.5% of the sample goes to the ten largest clones. This sample's treatment or condition label indicates: 10-day PBMC culture with coronavirus spike peptide pools or control peptides (ViraFEST assay).

What was sequenced was CD4+ T cells from blood, cultured in vitro. These receptor sequences come from a human donor who had recovered from COVID-19.

The chain combines TRBV6-2 or TRBV6-3 with TRBJ2-2; 8 bases map to TRBD2. V gave up 6 bases and J gave up 9 bases; unmatched junction bases: 6. Germline V lookup: CDR1 MNHEY, CDR2 SVGEGT. This CDR3 contains 13 residues. CDR3 amino acids: CASRDSGTRELFF. The CDR3, as DNA: TGTGCCAGCAGGGATAGCGGGACCCGGGAGCTGTTTTTT.

The gene calls are TRBV9 and TRBJ2-5, with a possible D match to TRBD2 (5 bases). V was shortened by 2 bases and J by 4 bases, with 15 bases between the two germline ends. This CDR3 has 15 amino acids. Germline assignment: CDR1 SGDLS and CDR2 YYNGEE. The CDR3 nucleotides read TGTGCCAGCAGCGTTGCGGGCTTCCCCCCAGAGACCCAGTACTTC. This translates into CASSVAGFPPETQYF.

In DNA form, the CDR3 reads TGTGCCAGCAGCTTACTGAGCGGGCCTTACAATGAGCAGTTCTTC. Residues: CASSLLSGPYNEQFF. The chain carries TRBV7-2 and TRBJ2-1, with D possibly matching TRBD2 (6 bases). CDR1 is SGHTA, CDR2 FQGNSA, per germline. V was cut by 2 bases and J by 4 bases, with 12 bases left in between. CDR3 length equals 15 residues.

The chain is built from TRBV6-1 and TRBJ2-7; TRBD2 is a possible D gene (6 bases). Looked up from germline, CDR1 is MNHNS and CDR2 is SASEGT. The V end lost 6 bases, the J end lost 0 bases, and 9 bases lay between the germline ends. There are 13 residues in the CDR3. The CDR3 reads CASSVGGSYEQYF. CDR3 bases: TGTGCCAGCAGCGTCGGGGGCTCCTACGAGCAGTACTTC.

This chain links TRBV25-1 with TRBJ1-3, with D possibly matching TRBD1 (5 bases). CDR3 length equals 14 residues. Trimming removed 3 bases from V and 1 base from J, with 7 bases in between. Germline CDR1 reads MGHDK; CDR2 reads SYGVNS. CDR3 DNA: TGTGCCAGCAGTGACAGGGCGTCTGGAAACACCATATATTTT. As protein: CASSDRASGNTIYF.

This sequence joins TRBV23-1 and TRBJ2-7, with 10 bases fitting TRBD2. TRBV23-1 is annotated as an ORF whose role is uncertain. The V gene end was trimmed by 6 bases and the J gene end by 0 bases; junction bases not matched to a gene: 5. The CDR3 extends over 15 amino acids. The CDR3 protein is CASRGLAKSSYEQYF. The DNA of the CDR3 is TGCGCCAGCAGGGGACTAGCGAAAAGCTCCTACGAGCAGTACTTC.

This clonotype was detected only a few times. The chain has TRBV7-3 and TRBJ2-3, with 9 bases fitting TRBD1. The germline gives CDR1 SGHTA, CDR2 FQGTGA. The CDR3 is made up of 16 amino acids. V gave up 4 bases and J gave up 2 bases; unmatched junction bases: 7. CDR3 DNA: TGTGCCAGCAGCTCCCAGGGACAGGGATTCACAGATACGCAGTATTTT. Encoded protein: CASSSQGQGFTDTQYF.

This clonotype was picked up a small number of times. The V gene is TRBV29-1, the J gene TRBJ1-2; D may be TRBD1 (5 bases). Per the germline V gene, CDR1 is SQVTM and CDR2 is ANQGSEA. Trimming stripped 8 bases from V and 8 bases from J, with 21 bases between. The CDR3 is made up of 13 amino acids. For the CDR3, the DNA is TGCAGCACTAAAAATTGGGGGTTGGAGGGCTACACCTTC. It translates to CSTKNWGLEGYTF. Based on the CDR3 plus reference TRBV29-1 and TRBJ1-2, the full variable domain is SAVISQKPSRDICQRGTSLTIQCQVDSQVTMMFWYRQQPGQSLTLIATANQGSEATYESGFVIDKFPISRPNLTFSTLTVSNMSPEDSSIYLCSTKNWGLEGYTFGSGTRLTVV.

This chain connects TRBV20-1 to TRBJ2-2; tentatively, D is TRBD2 (7 bases). This CDR3 spans 14 amino acids. The germline CDR1 and CDR2 sequences are DFQATT and SNEGSKA (reference sequence). V dropped 7 bases and J dropped 6 bases, with 18 bases sitting between them. The CDR3 spells CSVMRGGHAGELFF. The CDR3 DNA reads TGCAGTGTTATGAGGGGGGGCCACGCCGGGGAGCTGTTTTTT.

J is TRBJ1-5 and V is TRBV15; no definite D call. In germline, CDR1 is LNHNV, CDR2 YYDKDF (reference sequence). The CDR3 length is 13 residues. Trimming cost V 5 bases and J 0 bases, with 5 bases left between them. The CDR3 sequence is CATSLDSNQPQHF. In DNA, the CDR3 is TGTGCCACCAGCTTAGATAGCAATCAGCCCCAGCATTTT.

The J gene is TRBJ2-1, the V gene TRBV20-1; no clear D. This CDR3 is 14 amino acids long. Germline-derived CDR1 and CDR2 are DFQATT and SNEGSKA (reference sequence). Trimming took off 3 bases at V and 0 bases at J, with 9 bases between the two ends. This CDR3 is CSASPQSSYNEQFF. Written as DNA, the CDR3 is TGCAGTGCTAGTCCCCAAAGCTCCTACAATGAGCAGTTCTTC.

The chain employs TRBV6-2 or TRBV6-3 and TRBJ1-1; D call uncertain. The CDR3 has 14 residues. V was clipped by 2 bases and J by 1 base, with 8 bases between them. Per the germline V gene, CDR1 is MNHEY and CDR2 is SVGEGT. DNA for the CDR3: TGTGCCAGCAGTTACCGGGTAGGGAACACTGAAGCTTTCTTT. The encoded protein is CASSYRVGNTEAFF.

The V call is TRBV28, the J call TRBJ1-2; D is possibly TRBD1 (6 bases). CDR1 is MDHEN, CDR2 SYDVKM, per germline. Trimming stripped 5 bases from V and 8 bases from J, with 9 bases between. The CDR3 totals 11 residues. The CDR3 sequence is CASSRTVGYTF. The CDR3 DNA reads as TGTGCCAGCAGTCGGACAGTAGGCTACACCTTC.

The chain carries TRBV2 and TRBJ2-4; D ambiguous. Germline V gives CDR1 SNHLY, CDR2 FYNNEI. This CDR3 spans 14 amino acids. V dropped 6 bases and J dropped 0 bases, with 9 bases sitting between them. CDR3 in amino acids: CASRVGLAKNIQYF. The DNA for the CDR3 is TGTGCCAGCAGGGTGGGTCTAGCCAAAAACATTCAGTACTTC.

V is TRBV2 and J is TRBJ2-7; D possibly corresponds to TRBD2 (6 bases). V lost 8 bases, J lost 0 bases, and 17 bases lay in between. The CDR3 runs 15 residues. Germline values: CDR1 SNHLY, CDR2 FYNNEI. This CDR3 reads CASGAAGGTSYEQYF. DNA of the CDR3: TGTGCCAGCGGTGCTGCTGGCGGGACCTCCTACGAGCAGTACTTC.

V is TRBV10-3 and J is TRBJ2-7; 11 nucleotides agree with TRBD2. V was pared by 0 bases and J by 2 bases, with 6 bases of the junction left unmatched. Germline V CDR1 and CDR2: ENHRY, SYGVKD. The CDR3 extends over 17 amino acids. CDR3 nucleotide sequence: TGTGCCATCAGTGAGTCATCAGGGACTAGCGGCACCTACGAGCAGTACTTC. Translated, it gives CAISESSGTSGTYEQYF.

The rearrangement uses TRBV6-2 or TRBV6-3 and TRBJ2-7; 13 bases line up with TRBD2. CDR1 and CDR2 (germline): MNHEY, SVGEGT. Trimming cost V 0 bases and J 2 bases; bases outside gene matches: 13. The CDR3 has 20 amino acids. The CDR3 loop reads CASSYSTTTQTSGRTYEQYF. CDR3 bases: TGTGCCAGCAGTTACTCAACAACCACGCAGACTAGCGGGAGGACCTACGAGCAGTACTTC.

The chain has TRBV4-1 and TRBJ2-7; D assignment may be TRBD1 or TRBD2 (5 bases each). The CDR3 length is 16 residues. Looked up from germline, CDR1 is MGHRA and CDR2 is YSYEKL. Trimming shortened V by 2 bases and J by 1 base, and 15 bases separated the two germline ends. The CDR3 DNA reads TGCGCCAGCAGCCAATGGGGGTCCAGGGAATCCTACGAGCAGTACTTC. It is translated as CASSQWGSRESYEQYF.

The gene calls are TRBV30 and TRBJ2-4; D may be TRBD1 (6 bases). The CDR3 loop spans 16 amino acids. Deletions cut 5 bases from V and 8 bases from J, with 25 bases between. From germline, CDR1 is GTSNPN and CDR2 SVGIG (reference sequence). The CDR3: CAWGTRGSHYSDIQYF. CDR3 nucleotides: TGTGCCTGGGGAACCAGGGGATCCCATTATTCGGACATTCAGTACTTC.

The rearrangement uses TRBV20-1 and TRBJ1-1; D gene unclear. Germline values: CDR1 DFQATT, CDR2 SNEGSKA (reference sequence). Trimming took off 3 bases at V and 7 bases at J, with 12 bases between the two ends. This CDR3 region has 12 residues. CDR3 coding DNA: TGCAGTGCTAGTCGGCAGGCGGATGAAGCTTTCTTT. This translates into CSASRQADEAFF.

The chain uses TRBV6-1 and TRBJ1-5; D might be TRBD1 (5 bases). Trimming removed 5 bases at V and 5 bases at J, with 16 bases between. The V gene's germline CDR1 is MNHNS and CDR2 SASEGT. This CDR3 contains 15 residues. CDR3 in DNA: TGTGCCAGCAGTACCGCGTCGGGGGTGGATCAGCCCCAGCATTTT. Residues: CASSTASGVDQPQHF.

The V and J genes are TRBV6-1 and TRBJ2-7; D perhaps matches TRBD1 (6 bases). This CDR3 spans 13 amino acids. V dropped 6 bases and J dropped 2 bases, with 11 bases sitting between them. Germline CDR1 reads MNHNS; CDR2 reads SASEGT. CDR3 coding DNA: TGTGCCAGCAGGCGCAGGGGCCCCTACGAGCAGTACTTC. Its translation: CASRRRGPYEQYF.

The CDR3 reads CASSETDGMVQPQHF. The CDR3, as DNA: TGTGCCAGCAGCGAGACTGACGGAATGGTTCAGCCCCAGCATTTT. The chain links TRBV7-9 to TRBJ1-5, with D unresolved. The CDR3 sequence is 15 residues long. The V gene lost 5 bases and the J gene lost 6 bases, with 17 bases spanning the gap. Per germline, CDR1 SEHNR and CDR2 FQNEAQ (reference sequence).

This clonotype came up a few times. One end of the junction fails to match germline, which may point to a read error. The chain couples TRBV4-2 to TRBJ2-3; D is uncertain. This CDR3 is built from 13 residues. The germline gives CDR1 LGHNA, CDR2 YNFKEQ. The CDR3 nucleotides are TGTGCCAGCAGTCAAGATCTTGCATATACGCAGTATTTT. This sequence encodes CASSQDLAYTQYF.

This clonotype has just one count. The V gene is TRBV15, the J gene TRBJ1-3; possibly TRBD1 for D (6 bases). V was shortened by 1 base and J by 3 bases, with 10 bases between the two germline ends. The CDR3 totals 15 residues. Germline values: CDR1 LNHNV, CDR2 YYDKDF (reference sequence). DNA for the CDR3: TGTGCCACCAGCAGAGGGGACAATAGTGGAAACACCATATATTTT. It encodes CATSRGDNSGNTIYF.

V is TRBV6-1 and J is TRBJ1-5; D remains ambiguous. Per the germline V gene, CDR1 is MNHNS and CDR2 is SASEGT. There are 13 residues in the CDR3. V dropped 5 bases and J dropped 5 bases, with 10 bases sitting between them. The CDR3 sequence is CASSREMDQPQHF. The CDR3 nucleotides read TGTGCCAGCAGTCGAGAAATGGATCAGCCCCAGCATTTT.

This clonotype was recorded once. J is TRBJ2-5 and V is TRBV7-3, with D perhaps being TRBD1 or TRBD2 (6 bases each). Looked up from germline, CDR1 is SGHTA and CDR2 is FQGTGA. V shed 2 bases and J shed 5 bases, with 9 bases lying between them. The CDR3 is made up of 13 amino acids. The CDR3 is CASSLGGRETQYF. Written as DNA, the CDR3 is TGTGCCAGCAGCTTAGGGGGGCGGGAGACCCAGTACTTC.

The gene calls are TRBV6-1 and TRBJ1-2; D gene uncertain. The CDR3 spans 14 residues. CDR1 is MNHNS, CDR2 SASEGT, per germline. With 7 bases removed from V and 0 bases from J, the gap between germline ends came to 12 bases. CDR3 DNA sequence: TGTGCCAGCAAGCCTTGGAAGGCTAACTATGGCTACACCTTC. It codes for CASKPWKANYGYTF.